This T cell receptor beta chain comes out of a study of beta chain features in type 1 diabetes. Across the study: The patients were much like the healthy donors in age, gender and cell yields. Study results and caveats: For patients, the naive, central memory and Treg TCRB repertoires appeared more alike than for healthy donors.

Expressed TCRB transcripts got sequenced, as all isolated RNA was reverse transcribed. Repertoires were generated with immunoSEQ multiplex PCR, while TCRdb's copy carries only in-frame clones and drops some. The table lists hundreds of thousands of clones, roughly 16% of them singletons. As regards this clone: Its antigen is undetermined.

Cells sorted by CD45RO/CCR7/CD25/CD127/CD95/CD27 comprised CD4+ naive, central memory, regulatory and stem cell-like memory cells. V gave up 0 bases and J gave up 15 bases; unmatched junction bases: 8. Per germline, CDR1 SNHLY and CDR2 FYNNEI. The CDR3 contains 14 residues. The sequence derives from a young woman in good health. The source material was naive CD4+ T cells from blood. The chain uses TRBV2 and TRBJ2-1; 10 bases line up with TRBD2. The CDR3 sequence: CASSEAGAGGPVFF. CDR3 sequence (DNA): TGTGCCAGCAGTGAAGCGGGAGCGGGAGGGCCGGTGTTCTTC.